The source of this TCR beta chain is a study of cytomegalovirus exposure and HLA in healthy donors. Overall study findings and caveats: Productive status was seen about 87% or about 30% of the time for most TCR beta V segments in an earlier analysis.

Germline-derived CDR1 and CDR2 are SGHNT and YYREEE (reference sequence). The CDR3 covers 13 residues. Deletions cut 2 bases from V and 7 bases from J, with 10 bases between. Comments on this clone: Its specificity is unknown.

The PCR contained 60 Vbeta and 13 Jbeta primers. Clones were read by immunoSEQ multiplex PCR, and TCRdb kept only the in-frame ones, dropping some. The repertoire has 160,000 or so clones, roughly 80% of them found once; the top ten carry more than 0.85%. The clonotype originates from a man aged 25 to 45 in good health and CMV-seronegative. Sequencing was done on a sample of PBMCs. The chain has TRBV5-4 and TRBJ1-5; D call uncertain. The chain's CDR3 is CASSFGGRQPQHF. The CDR3 nucleotides read TGTGCCAGCAGCTTTGGAGGGAGGCAGCCCCAGCATTTT.